Each of the 25 T cell receptor beta chains below was sequenced from the same sample in a study of T cell responses to AZD1222 COVID-19 vaccine. Using immunoSEQ multiplex PCR, the repertoire was profiled, and TCRdb retains in-frame clones only, with some absent. In the table there are some 100,000 clones, just over 90% of which are singletons. Sample: peripheral blood, taken on day 0 of AZD1222 vaccination. Receptors were obtained from an adult in good health.

The V and J genes are TRBV29-1 and TRBJ1-2; D may be TRBD1 (5 bases). The CDR3 extends over 16 amino acids. With 0 bases removed from V and 2 bases from J, the gap between germline ends came to 16 bases. Germline assignment: CDR1 SQVTM and CDR2 ANQGSEA. CDR3 amino acids: CSVEDLDTTLNYGYTF. The CDR3 nucleotides read TGCAGCGTTGAAGATTTGGACACAACACTAAACTATGGCTACACCTTC. Combining the CDR3 with reference TRBV29-1 and TRBJ1-2 gives the whole variable domain SAVISQKPSRDICQRGTSLTIQCQVDSQVTMMFWYRQQPGQSLTLIATANQGSEATYESGFVIDKFPISRPNLTFSTLTVSNMSPEDSSIYLCSVEDLDTTLNYGYTFGSGTRLTVV.

This chain links TRBV28 with TRBJ2-7; possibly TRBD1 for D (5 bases). With 7 bases removed from V and 3 bases from J, the gap between germline ends came to 10 bases. Germline values: CDR1 MDHEN, CDR2 SYDVKM. The CDR3 runs 12 residues. This CDR3 is CASNQGRYEQYF. CDR3 bases: TGTGCCAGCAACCAGGGCCGCTACGAGCAGTACTTC.

The rearrangement joins TRBV27 to TRBJ2-7; no definite D call. Germline CDR1 MNHEY, CDR2 SMNVEV (reference sequence). This CDR3 is built from 14 residues. V lost 7 bases and J 6 bases, leaving 19 bases between the germline ends. This CDR3 is CASTPGFGGSEQYF. DNA for the CDR3: TGTGCCAGCACCCCTGGCTTCGGTGGCTCCGAGCAGTACTTC.

This clone has a handful of counts. The chain carries TRBV7-2 and TRBJ1-1; TRBD1 is a possible D gene (5 bases). Germline CDR1 and CDR2: SGHTA and FQGNSA. The CDR3 has 17 residues. V was shortened by 1 base and J by 0 bases, with 15 bases between the two germline ends. DNA for the CDR3: TGTGCCAGCAGCTTAGTTATTGGGGGAAACATGAACACTGAAGCTTTCTTT. Residues: CASSLVIGGNMNTEAFF.

This chain links TRBV10-1 with TRBJ2-1; D not certain. The germline V gene encodes CDR1 WNHNN and CDR2 SYGVQD (reference sequence). Trimming cost V 2 bases and J 6 bases, with 14 bases left between them. The CDR3 covers 15 residues. CDR3 region: CASSEPRLILNEQFF. The CDR3 bases are TGCGCCAGCAGTGAGCCGAGACTGATACTCAATGAGCAGTTCTTC.

The chain uses TRBV7-9 and TRBJ2-3; no firm D call. Germline V gene lookup returns CDR1 SEHNR and CDR2 FQNEAQ (reference sequence). Trimming took off 2 bases at V and 5 bases at J, with 5 bases between the two ends. The CDR3 consists of 12 residues. DNA for the CDR3: TGTGCCAGCAGCTTAATCGGAGATACGCAGTATTTT. This translates into CASSLIGDTQYF. Looking up the rest from reference TRBV7-9 and TRBJ2-3 gives the full variable domain: DTGVSQNPRHKITKRGQNVTFRCDPISEHNRLYWYRQTLGQGPEFLTYFQNEAQLEKSRLLSDRFSAERPKGSFSTLEIQRTEQGDSAMYLCASSLIGDTQYFGPGTRLTVL.

The chain is built from TRBV10-3 and TRBJ2-3, with 7 bases fitting TRBD2. From germline, CDR1 is ENHRY and CDR2 SYGVKD. The CDR3 length is 16 residues. V lost 2 bases, J lost 3 bases, and 8 bases stayed unmatched. CDR3 protein: CAISEVSGLGTDTQYF. CDR3 sequence (DNA): TGTGCCATCAGTGAGGTCTCTGGACTAGGGACAGATACGCAGTATTTT.

The rearrangement joins TRBV11-2 to TRBJ1-1, with TRBD1 identical over 9 bases. The CDR3 extends over 17 amino acids. Germline values: CDR1 SGHAT, CDR2 FQNNGV. J lost 4 bases, V lost 2 bases, and 11 bases had no gene match. The CDR3, as DNA: TGTGCCAGCAGCTTACGGTACGCTGGACAGGGGATCACTGAAGCTTTCTTT. This encodes CASSLRYAGQGITEAFF.

This clone turned up a few times. The rearrangement joins TRBV28 to TRBJ2-7, with D perhaps matching TRBD2 (5 bases). The ends were cut back, 3 bases at V and 3 bases at J, with 12 bases in the middle. This CDR3 contains 14 residues. CDR1 is MDHEN, CDR2 SYDVKM, per germline. As DNA, the CDR3 is TGTGCCAGCAGTTTGTTCGACGGGGACTACGAGCAGTACTTC. It encodes CASSLFDGDYEQYF.

The genes are TRBV5-1 and TRBJ1-1, with 9 nucleotides matching TRBD1. V was pared by 5 bases and J by 6 bases, with 11 bases of the junction left unmatched. CDR1 and CDR2 (germline): SGHRS, YFSETQ. The CDR3 spans 15 residues. CDR3 sequence reads: CASSYPETGGSEAFF. The DNA for the CDR3 is TGCGCCAGCAGTTACCCTGAAACAGGGGGCTCTGAAGCTTTCTTT.

J is TRBJ2-3 and V is TRBV20-1; 10 nucleotides align to TRBD2. The germline CDR1 and CDR2 sequences are DFQATT and SNEGSKA (reference sequence). This CDR3 is built from 14 residues. The V gene end was trimmed by 3 bases and the J gene end by 2 bases; junction bases not matched to a gene: 2. The CDR3: CSASSGGNTDTQYF. The CDR3 region has the DNA TGCAGTGCTAGTAGCGGGGGGAACACAGATACGCAGTATTTT.

This chain links TRBV20-1 with TRBJ1-6; weak D call: TRBD1 (5 bases). Per the germline V gene, CDR1 is DFQATT and CDR2 is SNEGSKA (reference sequence). V was clipped by 3 bases and J by 9 bases, with 12 bases between them. The CDR3 totals 13 residues. The CDR3 loop is CSASDGAGSPLHF. Here the CDR3 DNA reads TGCAGTGCTAGTGACGGGGCCGGTTCACCCCTCCACTTT.

This chain joins TRBV28 and TRBJ1-1, with 7 nucleotides matching TRBD1. The germline CDR1 and CDR2 sequences are MDHEN and SYDVKM. The CDR3 is 15 amino acids. V was clipped by 4 bases and J by 6 bases; unmatched bases: 11. The CDR3 nucleotides are TGTGCCAGCAGTTGGGGAAAAGGGACAGTGGCTGAAGCTTTCTTT. Protein product: CASSWGKGTVAEAFF. Complete variable domain (other parts from reference TRBV28 and TRBJ1-1): DVKVTQSSRYLVKRTGEKVFLECVQDMDHENMFWYRQDPGLGLRLIYFSYDVKMKEKGDIPEGYSVSREKKERFSLILESASTNQTSMYLCASSWGKGTVAEAFFGQGTRLTVV.

A single count supports this clone. The chain is built from TRBV6-5 and TRBJ1-5; D gene ambiguous. V dropped 6 bases and J dropped 6 bases, with 12 bases sitting between them. Germline CDR1 is MNHEY and CDR2 is SVGAGI. This CDR3 region has 13 residues. CDR3 amino acids: CASSPSWSQPQHF. The CDR3 bases are TGTGCCAGCAGCCCCTCGTGGAGTCAGCCCCAGCATTTT.

This sequence joins TRBV27 and TRBJ1-2; D call uncertain. The CDR3 contains 15 residues. V was cut by 5 bases and J by 0 bases, with 13 bases left in between. Germline assignment: CDR1 MNHEY and CDR2 SMNVEV (reference sequence). This chain's CDR3 is CASSHGRPSNYGYTF. Here the CDR3 DNA reads TGTGCCAGCAGTCACGGACGGCCCTCTAACTATGGCTACACCTTC.

The rearrangement joins TRBV12-3 or TRBV12-4 to TRBJ1-1; 7 bases map to TRBD1. The CDR3 is made up of 12 amino acids. The J segment lost 3 bases and the V segment lost 9 bases, leaving 4 bases of the junction unmatched. CDR3 amino acids: CASDREYTEAFF. The CDR3 coding sequence is TGTGCCAGTGACAGGGAGTACACTGAAGCTTTCTTT.

Of note for this clone: The germline gene is not matched at one end of the junction; a read error may be the cause. The J gene is TRBJ1-6, the V gene TRBV19; D remains unclear. Germline-derived CDR1 and CDR2 are LNHDA and SQIVND (reference sequence). The CDR3 consists of 14 residues. In DNA, the CDR3 is TGTGTCAGTAGCCCGCGTCAGTATAATTCACCCCTCCACTTT. This encodes CVSSPRQYNSPLHF. Full variable domain (outside the CDR3, taken from reference TRBV19 and TRBJ1-6): DGGITQSPKYLFRKEGQNVTLSCEQNLNHDAMYWYRQDPGQGLRLIYYSQIVNDFQKGDIAEGYSVSREKKESFPLTVTSAQKNPTAFYLCVSSPRQYNSPLHFGNGTRLTVT.

V is TRBV11-2 and J is TRBJ1-2; D not certain. Germline V gives CDR1 SGHAT, CDR2 FQNNGV. The CDR3 is made up of 14 amino acids. With 1 base removed from V and 6 bases from J, the gap between germline ends came to 12 bases. The CDR3 nucleotides are TGTGCCAGCAGCTTAGTGGCACAGTTGGATGGCTACACCTTC. It codes for CASSLVAQLDGYTF.

The chain employs TRBV20-1 and TRBJ1-6, with no clear D. With 3 bases removed from V and 8 bases from J, the gap between germline ends came to 8 bases. This CDR3 is built from 12 residues. Germline V gene lookup returns CDR1 DFQATT and CDR2 SNEGSKA (reference sequence). CDR3 nucleotide sequence: TGCAGTGCTAGTGACCGGGATTCACCCCTCCACTTT. Translated: CSASDRDSPLHF.

The chain carries TRBV5-6 and TRBJ2-7; D ambiguous. CDR1 SGHDT and CDR2 YYEEEE come from the germline V gene. This CDR3 region has 15 residues. Trimming cost V 0 bases and J 3 bases, with 13 bases left between them. Written as DNA, the CDR3 is TGTGCCAGCAGCTTGGTTCAGGATTCAGGCTACGAGCAGTACTTC. It encodes CASSLVQDSGYEQYF. The whole variable domain, filled in from reference TRBV5-6 and TRBJ2-7, reads DAGVTQSPTHLIKTRGQQVTLRCSPKSGHDTVSWYQQALGQGPQFIFQYYEEEERQRGNFPDRFSGHQFPNYSSELNVNALLLGDSALYLCASSLVQDSGYEQYFGPGTRLTVT.

This chain uses TRBV5-1 with TRBJ1-1, with unresolved D. Germline V CDR1 and CDR2: SGHRS, YFSETQ. The CDR3 is 14 amino acids. Deletions cut 2 bases from V and 0 bases from J, with 8 bases between. CDR3 residues: CASSFGLLNTEAFF. The CDR3 bases are TGCGCCAGCAGCTTCGGTCTCCTGAACACTGAAGCTTTCTTT.

The chain links TRBV19 to TRBJ1-2, with D uncertain. Germline CDR1 is LNHDA and CDR2 is SQIVND (reference sequence). The CDR3 is 14 amino acids. Trimming pared 5 bases from V and 2 bases from J, leaving 12 bases between. The CDR3 nucleotides are TGTGCCAGTAGTGCCGGGTTAATCAACTATGGCTACACCTTC. This gives the protein CASSAGLINYGYTF.

The chain employs TRBV10-3 and TRBJ1-2; D is unresolved. Trimming took 2 bases from V and 4 from J, leaving 11 bases between them. The CDR3 is 14 residues long. CDR1 ENHRY and CDR2 SYGVKD come from the germline V gene. The CDR3 is CAISEGVGSYGYTF. The DNA for the CDR3 is TGTGCCATCAGTGAGGGAGTAGGGTCCTATGGCTACACCTTC.

The chain combines TRBV6-5 with TRBJ1-6, with D hard to call. V lost 2 bases and J 7 bases, leaving 9 bases between the germline ends. The CDR3 is made up of 14 amino acids. In germline, CDR1 is MNHEY, CDR2 SVGAGI. The CDR3 DNA reads as TGTGCCAGCAGTTACGGGGAGAAGAATTCACCCCTCCACTTT. This gives the protein CASSYGEKNSPLHF.

V and J are TRBV5-1 and TRBJ1-4; D perhaps matches TRBD1 (6 bases). The V and J ends lost 0 bases and 4 bases respectively, with 7 bases between them. The germline V gene encodes CDR1 SGHRS and CDR2 YFSETQ. The CDR3 has 14 residues. CDR3 in amino acids: CASSLAGDNEKLFF. For the CDR3, the DNA is TGCGCCAGCAGCTTGGCAGGGGATAATGAAAAACTGTTTTTT.